This T cell receptor (beta chain) was found in a study of graft-versus-host responses after intestinal transplantation. The CDR3 extends over 15 amino acids. Trimming took 3 bases from V and 4 from J; bases not matched to a gene: 3. The V gene's germline CDR1 is SGHTA and CDR2 FQGTGA. As to this clone: Its target is not known.

The method was immunoSEQ multiplex PCR; TCRdb's version includes in-frame clones alone and lacks a portion of them. Of fewer than 55,000 clones detected, roughly 95% appear once; the ten largest clones hold approximately 0.25%. Here the sequenced sample was unstimulated CD8+ T cells sorted from spleen or lymph node cells, taken before transplant. This receptor was taken from a human donor who was the organ donor for an intestinal transplant. The chain uses TRBV7-3 and TRBJ2-3, with 11 nucleotides matching TRBD2. CDR3 sequence (DNA): TGTGCCAGCAGCTTTAGCGGGGGGGAGCCAGATACGCAGTATTTT. This encodes CASSFSGGEPDTQYF.